One and the same sample provided the 24 T cell receptor beta chains below, sequenced in a study of T-cell reconstitution after alpha-beta-depleted transplantation in children. Unique molecular identifiers were used to barcode this TCRbeta library. TCRdb fed the PCR reads into MiXCR, producing one record per CDR3 protein. The sample includes about 400,000 distinct CDR3 sequences, about 14% of them seen just once. This material consisted of PBMCs, taken from the stem cell graft. Receptor source: a human donor who donated a stem cell graft to a child with Fanconi anemia.

The rearrangement links TRBV5-4 to TRBJ2-7, with TRBD1 identical over 8 bases. V gave up 5 bases and J gave up 4 bases; unmatched junction bases: 11. The CDR3 is made up of 15 amino acids. Germline V gene sequence: CDR1 SGHNT, CDR2 YYREEE (reference sequence). CDR3 DNA: TGTGCCAGCAGTCGAGATAAGACAGGGGCTTACGAGCAGTACTTC. Translating it yields CASSRDKTGAYEQYF.

This clonotype has more than one count but fewer than ten. V usage is TRBV11-2 and J usage is TRBJ2-5; D assignment may be TRBD1 or TRBD2 (5 bases each). Germline V CDR1 and CDR2: SGHAT, FQNNGV. Trimming shortened V by 2 bases and J by 9 bases, and 25 bases separated the two germline ends. CDR3 length equals 17 residues. CDR3 amino acids: CASSLRSGRDPPMAQYF. The CDR3 DNA sequence: TGTGCCAGCAGCTTAAGATCGGGCAGGGACCCCCCAATGGCCCAGTACTTC.

The chain recombines TRBV7-6 with TRBJ2-2, with 16 positions matching TRBD2. The germline V gene has CDR1 SGHVS and CDR2 FNYEAQ. The CDR3 runs to 21 residues. The trim removed 1 base at V and 3 bases at J, leaving 11 bases unmatched. For the CDR3, the DNA is TGTGCCAGCAGCTTAGTCCCCGGGACTAGCGGGGGGGCCGCTCACACCGGGGAGCTGTTTTTT. Its translation is CASSLVPGTSGGAAHTGELFF.

There are many counts of this clonotype. The rearrangement joins TRBV7-2 to TRBJ2-1; D unclear. CDR1 SGHTA and CDR2 FQGNSA come from the germline V gene. CDR3 size: 15 residues. V was clipped by 4 bases and J by 0 bases, with 10 bases between them. CDR3 loop: CASSSTASSYNEQFF. CDR3 nucleotides: TGTGCCAGCAGCTCGACGGCAAGCTCCTACAATGAGCAGTTCTTC. Supplemented by reference TRBV7-2 and TRBJ2-1, the full variable domain reads GAGVSQSPSNKVTEKGKDVELRCDPISGHTALYWYRQSLGQGLEFLIYFQGNSAPDKSGLPSDRFSAERTGGSVSTLTIQRTQQEDSAVYLCASSSTASSYNEQFFGPGTRLTVL.

This clonotype was observed a handful of times. This chain uses TRBV7-9 with TRBJ1-5; 7 nucleotides agree with TRBD1. Trimming at V came to 5 bases and at J to 8 bases, leaving 12 bases not matched to a gene. Looked up from germline, CDR1 is SEHNR and CDR2 is FQNEAQ (reference sequence). This CDR3 comprises 15 residues. CDR3 nucleotides: TGTGCCAGCAGCAACGGACAGGCCCTTTGGGAGCCCCAGCATTTT. The encoded protein is CASSNGQALWEPQHF.

The gene calls are TRBV20-1 and TRBJ1-1; D may be TRBD1 (6 bases). Trimming removed 3 bases at V and 4 bases at J, with 12 bases between. The CDR3 contains 13 residues. Germline CDR1 is DFQATT and CDR2 is SNEGSKA (reference sequence). In DNA, the CDR3 is TGCAGTGCTAGTCTGGGGGCCGGCACTGAAGCTTTCTTT. The encoded protein is CSASLGAGTEAFF.

CDR3 sequence: CASKEGSEKLFF. CDR3 DNA: TGTGCCAGCAAGGAGGGCTCTGAAAAACTGTTTTTT. The genes are TRBV28 and TRBJ1-4, with D uncertain. The CDR3 is made up of 12 amino acids. CDR1 is MDHEN and CDR2 is SYDVKM in the germline V gene. V lost 7 bases, J lost 7 bases, and 10 bases lay in between. Filled out from reference TRBV28 and TRBJ1-4, the complete variable domain reads DVKVTQSSRYLVKRTGEKVFLECVQDMDHENMFWYRQDPGLGLRLIYFSYDVKMKEKGDIPEGYSVSREKKERFSLILESASTNQTSMYLCASKEGSEKLFFGSGTQLSVL.

The sample holds many counts of this clonotype. The chain joins TRBV7-9 to TRBJ1-1, with D tentatively TRBD1 (5 bases). Germline V gives CDR1 SEHNR, CDR2 FQNEAQ (reference sequence). This CDR3 spans 14 amino acids. Trimming took off 3 bases at V and 4 bases at J, with 12 bases between the two ends. CDR3 loop: CASSLQGSGTEAFF. The CDR3 DNA follows: TGTGCCAGCAGCTTGCAGGGCTCAGGCACTGAAGCTTTCTTT.

The sample holds a few counts of this clonotype. The chain couples TRBV7-2 to TRBJ1-5, with D hard to call. From germline, CDR1 is SGHTA and CDR2 FQGNSA. The germline V and J ends were trimmed by 8 bases and 3 bases, with 20 bases remaining between them. This CDR3 has 16 residues. The CDR3: CASSWWREEVNQPQHF. In nucleotides, the CDR3 is TGTGCCAGCTCCTGGTGGAGGGAGGAGGTCAATCAGCCCCAGCATTTT.

Many counts were recorded for this clonotype. The chain is built from TRBV7-2 and TRBJ2-1; 7 bases agree with TRBD2. V dropped 4 bases and J dropped 9; count of bases not matched to a gene: 12. Germline V gene data show CDR1 as SGHTA and CDR2 as FQGNSA. CDR3 size: 15 residues. CDR3 DNA sequence: TGTGCCAGCAGCTCACCTACTCGGGGGGTCTTTGAGCAGTTCTTC. Its translation is CASSSPTRGVFEQFF.

The chain couples TRBV28 to TRBJ2-3, with D hard to call. CDR1 and CDR2 from the germline V gene are MDHEN and SYDVKM. Trimming pared 11 bases from V and 1 base from J, leaving 10 bases between. CDR3 size: 12 residues. CDR3 sequence (DNA): TGTGCCGCCGGCCGGGGCACAGATACGCAGTATTTT. It codes for CAAGRGTDTQYF.

This clonotype has a count of ten or more. This chain's CDR3 is CASGWTGGKTQYF. The CDR3 region has the DNA TGTGCCAGCGGATGGACAGGGGGAAAGACCCAGTACTTC. The chain has TRBV7-2 and TRBJ2-5; 10 bases are a match to TRBD1. Germline V gene sequence: CDR1 SGHTA, CDR2 FQGNSA. V gave up 8 bases and J gave up 6 bases; unmatched junction bases: 6. This CDR3 is 13 amino acids long.

This chain joins TRBV12-3 or TRBV12-4 and TRBJ1-2; no clear D gene. The CDR3 has 13 residues. V dropped 1 base and J dropped 4 bases, with 7 bases sitting between them. CDR3 protein: CASSLDSFYGYTF. CDR3 nucleotide sequence: TGTGCCAGCAGTTTAGACTCCTTCTATGGCTACACCTTC.

At least ten counts were recorded for this clonotype. The chain has TRBV5-1 and TRBJ1-1; 7 positions match TRBD1. From germline, CDR1 is SGHRS and CDR2 YFSETQ. The CDR3 has 16 amino acids. The J segment lost 5 bases and the V segment lost 0 bases, leaving 10 bases of the junction unmatched. Here the CDR3 DNA reads TGCGCCAGCAGCTTGGGGCCGGACAGGAGGAAAACTGAAGCTTTCTTT. Translating gives CASSLGPDRRKTEAFF.

This clonotype was seen ten or more times. In DNA, the CDR3 is TGTGCCAGCAGTTACTTTTCGTCAGGATCCTACGAGCAGTACTTC. Protein: CASSYFSSGSYEQYF. The V and J genes are TRBV6-5 and TRBJ2-7; the D is unclear. CDR1 is MNHEY, CDR2 SVGAGI, per germline. Trimming removed 1 base from V and 1 base from J, with 11 bases in between. CDR3 size: 15 residues.

The table lists this clonotype with many counts. V gene TRBV5-1 combines with J gene TRBJ2-1; D is ambiguous. CDR1 is SGHRS, CDR2 YFSETQ, per germline. The CDR3 totals 12 residues. V dropped 3 bases and J dropped 9 bases, with 10 bases sitting between them. CDR3 protein: CASSSPPSEQFF. The CDR3, as DNA: TGCGCCAGCAGCTCCCCCCCGAGTGAGCAGTTCTTC. The whole variable domain, filled in from reference TRBV5-1 and TRBJ2-1, reads KAGVTQTPRYLIKTRGQQVTLSCSPISGHRSVSWYQQTPGQGLQFLFEYFSETQRNKGNFPGRFSGRQFSNSRSEMNVSTLELGDSALYLCASSSPPSEQFFGPGTRLTVL.

With regard to this clonotype: With a much larger clone just one base away, this may be a read error. The CDR3 here is CATSLLAGGSNTGELFF. The CDR3 DNA follows: TGTGCCACCAGTTTACTAGCGGGGGGCTCAAACACCGGGGAGCTGTTTTTT. The V gene is TRBV6-5, the J gene TRBJ2-2, with 12 bases matching TRBD2. The germline gives CDR1 MNHEY, CDR2 SVGAGI. The CDR3 sequence is 17 residues long.

This clonotype was seen more than once but under ten times. This chain connects TRBV20-1 to TRBJ1-2; weak D call: TRBD1 (6 bases). CDR1 and CDR2 (germline): DFQATT, SNEGSKA (reference sequence). CDR3 length: 12 residues. Trimming shortened V by 6 bases and J by 7 bases, and 15 bases separated the two germline ends. The CDR3 reads CSAVLQGRGYTF. DNA for the CDR3: TGCAGTGCCGTACTACAGGGACGTGGCTACACCTTC.

The chain joins TRBV9 to TRBJ2-2, with a tentative D call TRBD1 (6 bases). This CDR3 has 17 amino acids. Germline-derived CDR1 and CDR2 are SGDLS and YYNGEE. With 0 bases removed from V and 5 bases from J, the gap between germline ends came to 17 bases. The CDR3 DNA follows: TGTGCCAGCAGCGTAGGAACCCCAGGGGCCGGGACCGGGGAGCTGTTTTTT. Its protein is CASSVGTPGAGTGELFF.

This clonotype occurred many times. The V gene is TRBV29-1, the J gene TRBJ2-5, with D tentatively TRBD1 (6 bases). This CDR3 comprises 13 residues. Between the trimmed V and J ends, which lost 7 bases and 2 bases, there was a span of 14 bases. The germline V gene has CDR1 SQVTM and CDR2 ANQGSEA. CDR3 DNA: TGCAGCGCGCGGACAGTTTTACAAGAGACCCAGTACTTC. It yields the protein CSARTVLQETQYF.

This clonotype was observed a few times. The genes are TRBV20-1 and TRBJ2-1; TRBD2 matches at 7 bases. The CDR3 totals 15 residues. Germline values: CDR1 DFQATT, CDR2 SNEGSKA (reference sequence). The trim removed 5 bases at V and 3 bases at J, leaving 10 bases unmatched. CDR3 loop: CSARPSGLDYNEQFF. CDR3 DNA: TGCAGTGCTCGCCCTTCTGGACTAGACTACAATGAGCAGTTCTTC.

This clonotype was found many times. CDR3 loop: CASSRSSGTYNEQFF. CDR3 bases: TGTGCCAGCAGTAGGTCTAGCGGCACCTACAATGAGCAGTTCTTC. This chain connects TRBV12-3 or TRBV12-4 to TRBJ2-1; 7 nucleotides line up with TRBD2. The CDR3 extends over 15 amino acids. V dropped 5 bases and J dropped 2; count of bases not matched to a gene: 6.

This clonotype was detected a few times. The chain employs TRBV4-1 and TRBJ1-2; a weak D match, TRBD1 (5 bases). The CDR3 has 15 amino acids. Germline V lookup: CDR1 MGHRA, CDR2 YSYEKL. Trimming removed 1 base at V and 4 bases at J, with 13 bases between. The CDR3 sequence: CASSQVDRGGYGYTF. CDR3 in DNA: TGCGCCAGCAGCCAAGTGGATAGGGGAGGCTATGGCTACACCTTC.

The V call is TRBV5-5, the J call TRBJ1-2; possibly TRBD1 for D (5 bases). The germline gives CDR1 SGHKS, CDR2 YYEKEE (reference sequence). CDR3 length equals 16 residues. The ends were cut back, 0 bases at V and 3 bases at J, with 15 bases in the middle. The CDR3 DNA is TGTGCCAGCAGCTTGGCCCCCGACAGCGCTTACTATGGCTACACCTTC. Translated, it gives CASSLAPDSAYYGYTF. Full variable domain (rest looked up from reference TRBV5-5 and TRBJ1-2): DAGVTQSPTHLIKTRGQQVTLRCSPISGHKSVSWYQQVLGQGPQFIFQYYEKEERGRGNFPDRFSARQFPNYSSELNVNALLLGDSALYLCASSLAPDSAYYGYTFGSGTRLTVV.